This T cell receptor beta chain appears in the sequencing data of a study of T cell responses to AZD1222 COVID-19 vaccine. Study-wide results and limits: Repertoires in all cases were sampled only once the peak T cell response had passed.

A note on this clone: Its antigen is currently unknown.

Whether given at about 4 or about 12 weeks, second doses were pooled. The CDR3 is 12 residues long. V was clipped by 7 bases and J by 8 bases, with 14 bases between them. Germline values: CDR1 LGHNT, CDR2 FRNRAP. The table came from immunoSEQ multiplex PCR; TCRdb's copy has only in-frame clones and leaves some out. The sample yields about 130,000 clones, roughly 92% seen once. The TCR was taken from an adult who received the AZD1222 COVID-19 vaccine. This chain connects TRBV12-5 to TRBJ1-2, with D perhaps matching TRBD1 (6 bases). The sequencing used peripheral blood, collected 28 days after the second AZD1222 dose. The CDR3 loop reads CASVTQGGGYTF. CDR3 nucleotides: TGTGCTAGTGTAACTCAAGGGGGAGGCTACACCTTC.